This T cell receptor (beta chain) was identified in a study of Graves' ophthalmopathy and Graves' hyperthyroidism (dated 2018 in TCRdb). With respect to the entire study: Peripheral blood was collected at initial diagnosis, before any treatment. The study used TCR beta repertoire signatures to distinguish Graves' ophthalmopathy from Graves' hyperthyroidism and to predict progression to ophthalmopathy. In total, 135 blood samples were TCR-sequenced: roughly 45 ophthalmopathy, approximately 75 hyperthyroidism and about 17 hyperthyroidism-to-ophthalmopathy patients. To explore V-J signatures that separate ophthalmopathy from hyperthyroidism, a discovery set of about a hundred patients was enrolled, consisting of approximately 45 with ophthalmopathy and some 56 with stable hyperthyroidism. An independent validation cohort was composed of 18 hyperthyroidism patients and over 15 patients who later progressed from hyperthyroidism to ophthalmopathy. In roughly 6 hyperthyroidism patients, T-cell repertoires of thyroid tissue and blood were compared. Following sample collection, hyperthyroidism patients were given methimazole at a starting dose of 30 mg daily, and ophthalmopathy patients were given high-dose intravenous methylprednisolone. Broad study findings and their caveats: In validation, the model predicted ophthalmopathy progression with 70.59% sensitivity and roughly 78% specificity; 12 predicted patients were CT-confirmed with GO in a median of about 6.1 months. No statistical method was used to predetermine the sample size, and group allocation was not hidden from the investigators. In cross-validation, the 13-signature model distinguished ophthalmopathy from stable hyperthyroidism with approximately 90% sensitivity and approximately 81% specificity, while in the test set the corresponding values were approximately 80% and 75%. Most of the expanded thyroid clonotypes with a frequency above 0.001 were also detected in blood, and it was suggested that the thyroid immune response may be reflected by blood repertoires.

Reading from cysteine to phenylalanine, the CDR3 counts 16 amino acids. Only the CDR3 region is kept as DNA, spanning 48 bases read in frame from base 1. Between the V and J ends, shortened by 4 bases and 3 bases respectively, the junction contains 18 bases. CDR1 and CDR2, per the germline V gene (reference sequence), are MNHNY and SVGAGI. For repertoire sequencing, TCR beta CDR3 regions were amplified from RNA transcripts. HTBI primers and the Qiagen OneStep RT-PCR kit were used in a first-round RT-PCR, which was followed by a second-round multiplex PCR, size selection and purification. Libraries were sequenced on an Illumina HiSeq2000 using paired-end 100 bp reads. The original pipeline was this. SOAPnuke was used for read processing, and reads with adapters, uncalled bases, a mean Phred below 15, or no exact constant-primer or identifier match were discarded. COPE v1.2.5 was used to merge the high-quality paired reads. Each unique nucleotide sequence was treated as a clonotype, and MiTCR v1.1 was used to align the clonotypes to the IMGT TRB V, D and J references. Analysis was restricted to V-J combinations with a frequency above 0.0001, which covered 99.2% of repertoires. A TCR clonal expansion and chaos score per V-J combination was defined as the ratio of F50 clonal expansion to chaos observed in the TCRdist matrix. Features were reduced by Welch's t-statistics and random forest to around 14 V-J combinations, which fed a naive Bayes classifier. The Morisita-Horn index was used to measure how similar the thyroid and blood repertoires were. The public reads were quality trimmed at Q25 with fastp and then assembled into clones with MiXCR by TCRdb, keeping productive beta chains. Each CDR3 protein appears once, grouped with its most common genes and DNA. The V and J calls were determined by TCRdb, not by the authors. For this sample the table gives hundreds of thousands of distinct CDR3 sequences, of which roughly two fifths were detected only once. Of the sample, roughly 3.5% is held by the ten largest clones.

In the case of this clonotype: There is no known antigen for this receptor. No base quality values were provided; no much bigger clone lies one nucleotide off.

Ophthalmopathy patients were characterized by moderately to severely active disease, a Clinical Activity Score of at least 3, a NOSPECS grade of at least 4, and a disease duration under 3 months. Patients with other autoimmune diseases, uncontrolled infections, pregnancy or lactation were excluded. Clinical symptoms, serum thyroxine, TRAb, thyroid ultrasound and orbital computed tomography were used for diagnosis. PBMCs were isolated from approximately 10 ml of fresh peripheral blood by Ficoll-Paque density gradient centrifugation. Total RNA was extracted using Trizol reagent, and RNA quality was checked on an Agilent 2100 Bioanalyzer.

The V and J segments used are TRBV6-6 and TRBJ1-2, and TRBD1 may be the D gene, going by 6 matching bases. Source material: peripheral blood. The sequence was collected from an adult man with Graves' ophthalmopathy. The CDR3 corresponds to CASSSYLRTEHYGYTF. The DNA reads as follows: TGTGCCAGCAGTTCCTACCTTCGGACAGAACACTATGGCTACACCTTC.